The source of this T cell receptor (beta chain) is a study of blood T cell repertoires in COVID-19. For the study at large: Acute and convalescent COVID-19 samples came from the United States, Italy and Spain.

The CDR3 is 16 residues long. CDR1 LNHDA and CDR2 SQIVND come from the germline V gene (reference sequence). Trimming cost V 0 bases and J 5 bases; bases outside gene matches: 9. TCRdb keeps only in-frame clones here, not all; method: immunoSEQ multiplex PCR. This table has a few hundred thousand clones, 80% to 85% appearing once. This clone showed up just once. The TCR sequence derives from a man aged 60 to 69 with acute or convalescent COVID-19. Material: peripheral blood. The rearrangement links TRBV19 to TRBJ1-1; TRBD1 matches 7 bases. CDR3 in amino acids: CASSIDINRGWTEAFF. CDR3 bases: TGTGCCAGTAGTATAGATATTAACAGGGGATGGACTGAAGCTTTCTTT.